This T cell receptor (beta chain) was captured in a study of blood T cells in healthy people across ages. The length of the CDR3 is 14 residues. The germline V and J ends were trimmed by 11 bases and 1 base, with 18 bases remaining between them. Germline assignment: CDR1 ENHRY and CDR2 SYGVKD. Through a sample-barcoded 5' primer and a J-beta primer mix, a second PCR was run for 7 to 11 cycles. MiXCR, run by TCRdb on the 5' RACE reads, gives a single entry per CDR3 protein. The sample records 1.8 million or so distinct CDR3 sequences, about two fifths being singletons. This clonotype was seen more than once but under ten times.

The chain carries TRBV10-3 and TRBJ2-7; possibly TRBD2 for D (6 bases). The receptor's source is a human donor in good health. Sequenced input: blood. CDR3 region: CAATPGRGSYEQYF. CDR3 in DNA: TGTGCCGCTACCCCGGGACGGGGGTCCTACGAGCAGTACTTC.